The clone carrying this T cell receptor beta chain was observed once. Its cognate antigen is unknown. Sequencing of TCR beta drew on CD8+ and CD4+ T cells from blood. Negative magnetic isolation gave CD8+ and CD4+ cells; FACS enriched CD8+ TEMRA. The sample is drawn from a study of CD8 T cells in Susac syndrome. Study results and limitations: Regarding the TCR sequencing and HLA analysis, the study admitted that a relatively small number of individuals were involved.

Germline V gives CDR1 SGHTA, CDR2 FQGNSA. This CDR3 is built from 15 residues. Trimming removed 5 bases from V and 2 bases from J, with 15 bases in between. cDNA came from about 0.5 to 1 ug RNA primed by random hexamers. TCRdb re-derived calls from the immunoSEQ multiplex PCR reads in MiXCR, one entry per CDR3 protein. The table records about 120,000 distinct CDR3 sequences, 85% to 95% of them present only once. The sample comprised CD4+ T cells from PBMCs. The chain is built from TRBV7-2 and TRBJ2-5; D remains ambiguous. The receptor was isolated from a human donor in good health. The CDR3 DNA reads as TGTGCCAGCAGCCCGTTACTATCCCGTCAAGAGACCCAGTACTTC. Translation: CASSPLLSRQETQYF.